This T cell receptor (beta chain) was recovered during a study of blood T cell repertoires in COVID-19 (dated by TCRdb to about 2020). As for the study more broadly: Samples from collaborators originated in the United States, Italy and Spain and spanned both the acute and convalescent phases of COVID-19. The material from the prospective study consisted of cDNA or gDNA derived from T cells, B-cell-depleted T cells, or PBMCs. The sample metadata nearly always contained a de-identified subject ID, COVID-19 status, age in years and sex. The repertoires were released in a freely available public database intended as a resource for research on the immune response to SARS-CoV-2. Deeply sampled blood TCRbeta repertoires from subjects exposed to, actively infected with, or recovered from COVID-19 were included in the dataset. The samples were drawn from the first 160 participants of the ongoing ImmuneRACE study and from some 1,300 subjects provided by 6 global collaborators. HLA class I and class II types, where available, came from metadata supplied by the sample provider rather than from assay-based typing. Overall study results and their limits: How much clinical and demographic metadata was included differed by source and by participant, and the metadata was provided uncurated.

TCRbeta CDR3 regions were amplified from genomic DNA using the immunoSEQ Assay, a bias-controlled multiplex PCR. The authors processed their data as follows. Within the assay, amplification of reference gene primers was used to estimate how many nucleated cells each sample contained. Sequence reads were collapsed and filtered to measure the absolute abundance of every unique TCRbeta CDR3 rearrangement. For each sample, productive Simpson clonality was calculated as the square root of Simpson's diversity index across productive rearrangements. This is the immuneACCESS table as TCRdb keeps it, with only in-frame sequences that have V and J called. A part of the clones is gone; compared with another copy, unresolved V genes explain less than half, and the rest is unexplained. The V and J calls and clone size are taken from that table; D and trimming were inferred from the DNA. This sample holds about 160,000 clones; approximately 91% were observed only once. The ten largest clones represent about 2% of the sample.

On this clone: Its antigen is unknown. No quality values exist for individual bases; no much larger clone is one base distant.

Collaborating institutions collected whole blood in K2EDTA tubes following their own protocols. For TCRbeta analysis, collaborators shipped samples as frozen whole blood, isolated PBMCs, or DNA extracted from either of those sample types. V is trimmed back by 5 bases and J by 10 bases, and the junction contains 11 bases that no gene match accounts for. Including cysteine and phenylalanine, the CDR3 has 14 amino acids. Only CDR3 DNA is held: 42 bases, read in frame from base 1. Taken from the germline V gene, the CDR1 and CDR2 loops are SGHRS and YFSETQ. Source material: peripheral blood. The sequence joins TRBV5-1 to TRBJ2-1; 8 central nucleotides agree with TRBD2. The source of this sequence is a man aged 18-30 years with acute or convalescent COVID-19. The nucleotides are TGCGCCAGCAGTCGCGGGAGGTCCGGGTGGGAGCAGTTCTTC. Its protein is CASSRGRSGWEQFF. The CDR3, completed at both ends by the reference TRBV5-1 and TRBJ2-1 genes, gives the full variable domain KAGVTQTPRYLIKTRGQQVTLSCSPISGHRSVSWYQQTPGQGLQFLFEYFSETQRNKGNFPGRFSGRQFSNSRSEMNVSTLELGDSALYLCASSRGRSGWEQFFGPGTRLTVL.